The 7 T cell receptor beta chains presented below share a single source sample, sequenced in a study of neurological immune-mediated disorders. TCRdb passed the 5' RACE reads through MiXCR, listing each CDR3 protein once. The data hold 100,000 to 150,000 distinct CDR3 sequences, with roughly 3.2% observed a single time. The specimen was PBMCs. The receptors come from a woman in her twenties or thirties with multiple sclerosis.

In its sample, this clonotype was seen many times. The V and J genes are TRBV5-1 and TRBJ2-1, with 10 positions matching TRBD1. This CDR3 is built from 15 residues. Germline lookup yields CDR1 SGHRS and CDR2 YFSETQ. V trimming: 4 bases; J trimming: 8 bases; junction bases outside the gene matches: 9. In nucleotides, the CDR3 is TGCGCCAGCAGCACCCGGGACAGGGGCGGGGATGAGCAGTTCTTC. Protein: CASSTRDRGGDEQFF.

CDR3 amino acids: CASSQELPGLRTEAFF. The CDR3 coding sequence is TGCGCCAGCAGCCAAGAGTTACCGGGTCTAAGGACTGAAGCTTTCTTT. The chain links TRBV4-1 to TRBJ1-1; no clear D gene. V lost 0 bases, J lost 5 bases, and 16 bases lay in between. CDR3 length: 16 amino acids. Germline CDR1 reads MGHRA; CDR2 reads YSYEKL.

In its sample, this clonotype was seen many times. The chain combines TRBV6-6 with TRBJ2-1; D remains ambiguous. In germline, CDR1 is MNHNY, CDR2 SVGAGI (reference sequence). The V end lost 10 bases, the J end lost 0 bases, and 13 bases lay between the germline ends. The CDR3 runs to 14 residues. The CDR3 nucleotides are TGTGCCATACAAGACGAGAACTCCTACAATGAGCAGTTCTTC. This codes for CAIQDENSYNEQFF.

This clonotype showed up many times. The chain combines TRBV20-1 with TRBJ2-3, with D perhaps matching TRBD1 or TRBD2 (5 bases each). Trimming cost V 0 bases and J 1 base, with 8 bases left between them. This CDR3 region has 14 residues. Germline-derived CDR1 and CDR2 are DFQATT and SNEGSKA (reference sequence). The CDR3, as DNA: TGCAGTGCTAGAGATGTGGGGGGCACAGATACGCAGTATTTT. It translates to CSARDVGGTDTQYF.

This clonotype was detected ten times or more. The chain is built from TRBV29-1 and TRBJ2-3; no clear D gene. Germline lookup yields CDR1 SQVTM and CDR2 ANQGSEA. This CDR3 is 13 amino acids long. Trimming took 6 bases from V and 2 from J, leaving 12 bases between them. CDR3 bases: TGCAGCGTCGTACTACAAAACACAGATACGCAGTATTTT. It yields the protein CSVVLQNTDTQYF.

This clonotype occurred many times. J is TRBJ1-5 and V is TRBV6-2 or TRBV6-3, with no clear D. The CDR3 is made up of 14 amino acids. Germline values: CDR1 MNHEY, CDR2 SVGEGT. V lost 3 bases, J lost 3 bases, and 9 bases lay in between. CDR3 sequence reads: CASSYYGDNQPQHF. CDR3 sequence (DNA): TGTGCCAGCAGTTATTACGGGGACAATCAGCCCCAGCATTTT.

This clonotype was found many times. The V gene is TRBV11-2, the J gene TRBJ2-2; D is perhaps TRBD1 (6 bases). V was shortened by 5 bases and J by 1 base, with 17 bases between the two germline ends. The CDR3 runs to 17 residues. Per germline, CDR1 SGHAT and CDR2 FQNNGV. Written as DNA, the CDR3 is TGTGCCAGCAGCGCAGACTGGGGCAGGGGGAACACCGGGGAGCTGTTTTTT. It translates to CASSADWGRGNTGELFF.